The rows below give T cell receptor beta chains drawn from one sample of a study of T cells in Graves' hyperthyroidism and ophthalmopathy. TCRdb independently ran MiXCR on the multiplex PCR reads; one entry per CDR3 protein. The sample carries hundreds of thousands of distinct CDR3 sequences, less than 20% recorded once. Source material: blood. The source of these receptors is a man aged 40-55 years with Graves' ophthalmopathy. CDR3s include the opening cysteine and the closing phenylalanine or tryptophan. A D gene is named only where the DNA matches it firmly. Expanded clones are given a class, and other clones once, few, many or no size at all.

>-|-|TRBJ2-1|TRBV7-8
TGTGCCAGCAGCTTGGGGGAGGCTGTACACAATGAGCAGTTCTTC
CASSLGEAVHNEQFF
>-|few|TRBJ2-5|TRBV9
TGTGCCAGCAGCGCCTCCGGGACTAGGGCCCGACAGGGCCAAGAGACCCAGTACTTC
CASSASGTRARQGQETQYF
>-|many|TRBJ2-7|TRBV27
TGTGCCAGCAGTTTGGGCGTGTTGGGGATCTACGAGCAGTACTTC
CASSLGVLGIYEQYF
>-|-|TRBJ1-3|TRBV10-2
TGCGCCAGCAGGGGAAGGGACGGAAACACCATATATTTT
CASRGRDGNTIYF
>-|many|TRBJ2-5|TRBV7-8
TGTGCCAGCAGACCCATGGGCCAAGAGACCCAGTACTTC
CASRPMGQETQYF
>TRBD1|few|TRBJ1-6|TRBV30
TGTGCCTGGAGTGGGGGACAGGCGGATTCACCCCTCCACTTT
CAWSGGQADSPLHF
>-|many|TRBJ2-5|TRBV12-3/TRBV12-4
TGTGCCAGCAGTTTGGGATTCCAGCAAGAGACCCAGTACTTC
CASSLGFQQETQYF
>-|many|TRBJ2-5|TRBV20-1
TGCAGTGCTAGTGACCCTGGGCGGATGCAAGAGACCCAGTACTTC
CSASDPGRMQETQYF
>TRBD1|many|TRBJ2-2|TRBV20-1
TGCAGTGCTCAACCGGGACAGGGGAGCGGGGAGCTGTTTTTT
CSAQPGQGSGELFF
>TRBD2|many|TRBJ2-5|TRBV20-1
TGCAGTGCTGGGCTAGCGGGAGTTCAGTACCAAGAGACCCAGTACTTC
CSAGLAGVQYQETQYF
>TRBD1|-|TRBJ2-1|TRBV27
TGTGCCAGCAGTTTCTCGGGACAGGGGGCGCCGAATGAGCAGTTCTTC
CASSFSGQGAPNEQFF
>TRBD2|-|TRBJ2-3|TRBV9
TGTGCCAGCAGCGGAGGGGACTATGAAACAGATACGCAGTATTTT
CASSGGDYETDTQYF
>-|many|TRBJ2-3|TRBV2
TGTGCCAGCAGTGAGAGCTCCCGCGGAGATACGCAGTATTTT
CASSESSRGDTQYF
>-|many|TRBJ2-6|TRBV2
TGTGCCAGCAGTGAAAGGTGGTCTGCCCGGGGAGGCAACGTCCTGACTTTC
CASSERWSARGGNVLTF
>-|many|TRBJ2-7|TRBV18
TGTGCCAGCTCACCGTACGACAGGTCCCGCGAGCAGTACTTC
CASSPYDRSREQYF
>-|-|TRBJ1-2|TRBV2
TGTGCCAGCAGGCCCCCGAACTTAAACTATGGCTACACCTTC
CASRPPNLNYGYTF
>-|-|TRBJ1-1|TRBV19
TGTGCCAGTAGCGCGGGCGAAACTCTGAACACTGAAGCTTTCTTT
CASSAGETLNTEAFF
>TRBD1|few|TRBJ1-1|TRBV5-5
TGTGCCAGCAGCCGCGACAGGGGGTCGTCAGAAGCTTTCTTT
CASSRDRGSSEAFF
>-|few|TRBJ1-1|TRBV7-9
TGTGCCAGCAGCTTAGGGGGCGTAGAGGGGAGCACTGAAGCTTTCTTT
CASSLGGVEGSTEAFF
>-|many|TRBJ1-2|TRBV28
TGTGCCAGCAGCCCCTCGGCCGGCGCCTTCTATGGCTACACCTTC
CASSPSAGAFYGYTF
>-|-|TRBJ1-2|TRBV20-1
TGCAGTGCTAGAGGTGGGGAGGAGAACTATGGCTACACCTTC
CSARGGEENYGYTF
>TRBD2|-|TRBJ2-1|TRBV12-3/TRBV12-4
TGTGCCAGCAGTTTTTTAAGGCTAGCGGGGTGGGAGCAGTTCTTC
CASSFLRLAGWEQFF
>-|-|TRBJ2-5|TRBV20-1
TGCAGTGCTAGAGGACTTAGGGACTACCAAGAGACCCAGTACTTC
CSARGLRDYQETQYF
>-|many|TRBJ1-1|TRBV12-3/TRBV12-4
TGTGCCAGCAGTTTCCCGGCACAAAGGCAGGGTGAAGCTTTCTTT
CASSFPAQRQGEAFF
>-|few|TRBJ1-5|TRBV19
TGTGCCAGTAGATCTTTGGGAGGGGAACAGCCCCAGCATTTT
CASRSLGGEQPQHF
>-|few|TRBJ2-4|TRBV6-1
TGTGCCAGCAGCCCCCGGGGTGGAGGGCGGGAAAACATTCAGTACTTC
CASSPRGGGRENIQYF
>TRBD1|-|TRBJ1-1|TRBV7-3
TGTGCCAGCAGCCCCCACGACAGGGGTAAAATGAACACTGAAGCTTTCTTT
CASSPHDRGKMNTEAFF
>TRBD1|few|TRBJ1-5|TRBV7-2
TGTGCCAGCAGCTTAGAAGGGGGCGGCAGGAGTCAGCCCCAGCATTTT
CASSLEGGGRSQPQHF
>-|many|TRBJ2-7|TRBV5-5
TGTGCCAGCAGCGTGATCATGACCTCCTACGAGCAGTACTTC
CASSVIMTSYEQYF
>-|-|TRBJ2-3|TRBV29-1
TGCAGCGTTGAAAGGGGGTCCGCTTCGAGCTTCACGCAGTATTTT
CSVERGSASSFTQYF
>TRBD2|medium-sized|TRBJ2-1|TRBV20-1
TGCAGTGCTAGAGACCCTAGCGGCCCCCTCGGTTTGGATGGGCAGTTCTTC
CSARDPSGPLGLDGQFF
>TRBD2|many|TRBJ2-5|TRBV7-9
TGTGCCAGCAGTCCGGGACTAGCGGGGGAGACCCAGTACTTC
CASSPGLAGETQYF
>TRBD1|-|TRBJ2-7|TRBV7-3
TGTGCCAGCAGCTCAACCAGGGGGCGCGAGCAGTACTTC
CASSSTRGREQYF
>TRBD1|few|TRBJ1-2|TRBV19
TGTGCCAGTATCGCCTCGGGCATTAGACAGGGGGCAGACTATGGCTACACCTTC
CASIASGIRQGADYGYTF
>-|-|TRBJ2-7|TRBV20-1
TGCAGTGCTAGGGACCCTGGAGGGAGCTCCTACGAGCAGTACTTC
CSARDPGGSSYEQYF
>TRBD2|-|TRBJ2-3|TRBV10-3
TGTGCCATCAGTGGAGGGGTAGCGGGGCTACCAGATACGCAGTATTTT
CAISGGVAGLPDTQYF
>TRBD2|-|TRBJ2-1|TRBV10-3
TGTGCCATCAGCGAAGAAAGGGGACTAAATTACAATGAGCAGTTCTTC
CAISEERGLNYNEQFF
>-|-|TRBJ1-2|TRBV3-1
TGTGCCAGCAGCCAAGATGCCAAGGCTAACTATGGCTACACCTTC
CASSQDAKANYGYTF
>TRBD1|-|TRBJ1-5|TRBV6-2/TRBV6-3
TGTGCCAGCATCCTGACAGGGGGAAGCAATCAGCCCCAGCATTTT
CASILTGGSNQPQHF
>-|-|TRBJ2-7|TRBV19
TGTGCCAGTATGAAACCGGGGAGAACCTACGAGCAGTACTTC
CASMKPGRTYEQYF
>-|-|TRBJ2-6|TRBV3-1
TGTGCCAGCAGCCAAGGGGCCAACGTCCTGACTTTC
CASSQGANVLTF
>TRBD2|few|TRBJ2-3|TRBV4-3
TGCGCCAGCAGCCAAACTCCTAGCGGTAGGTCGGATACGCAGTATTTT
CASSQTPSGRSDTQYF
>TRBD2|-|TRBJ2-1|TRBV5-1
TGCGCCAGCAGCTTGGCCGCGAGCGGGGGCCCTGCGTGGGAGCAGTTCTTC
CASSLAASGGPAWEQFF
>TRBD1|many|TRBJ2-7|TRBV6-2/TRBV6-3
TGTGCCAGCAGTTACCCTCGACAGGGGGCTCACTACGAGCAGTACTTC
CASSYPRQGAHYEQYF
>-|-|TRBJ1-5|TRBV5-1
TGCGCCAGCAGCTGGGATCTAAATCAGCCCCAGCATTTT
CASSWDLNQPQHF
>-|many|TRBJ2-7|TRBV7-2
TGTGCCAGCACCTCAAGCTACGAGCAGTACTTC
CASTSSYEQYF
>-|many|TRBJ2-7|TRBV12-3/TRBV12-4
TGTGCCAGCACCACGCCGGGGACCTACGAGCAGTACTTC
CASTTPGTYEQYF
>-|-|TRBJ1-2|TRBV12-3/TRBV12-4
TGTGCCAGCACCCCGTCGGTTGGCTTTAACTATGGCTACACCTTC
CASTPSVGFNYGYTF
>TRBD2|-|TRBJ2-1|TRBV7-9
TGTGCCAGCAAACTAGCGGCCTATACCTACAATGAGCAGTTCTTC
CASKLAAYTYNEQFF
>-|-|TRBJ2-3|TRBV7-3
TGTGCCAGCAGCTTAACGGGTTGGGGTGCTAGCACAGATACGCAGTATTTT
CASSLTGWGASTDTQYF